One and the same sample provided the 21 T cell receptor beta chains below, sequenced in a study of blood T cells in healthy people across ages. Primed by a sample-barcoded 5' primer and a J-beta primer mix, a second PCR proceeded for about 6 to 11 cycles. TCRdb called the 5' RACE reads again in MiXCR, with one record for every CDR3 protein. This sample has about 1.4 million distinct CDR3 sequences, with approximately 59% found just once. Sample: blood. Receptors were obtained from a man aged 18 to 30 in good health.

This clonotype has a handful of counts. The gene calls are TRBV5-1 and TRBJ2-7; D gene ambiguous. Trimming took off 0 bases at V and 4 bases at J, with 8 bases between the two ends. The germline V gene encodes CDR1 SGHRS and CDR2 YFSETQ. The length of the CDR3 is 13 residues. The DNA of the CDR3 is TGCGCCAGCAGCTTGGAACTGGGTTACGAGCAGTACTTC. As protein: CASSLELGYEQYF.

This clonotype was seen more than once but under ten times. The rearrangement uses TRBV7-2 and TRBJ2-5; D tentatively reads TRBD1 or TRBD2 (5 bases each). CDR3 length: 14 amino acids. The V end lost 4 bases, the J end lost 1 base, and 10 bases lay between the germline ends. The germline CDR1 and CDR2 sequences are SGHTA and FQGNSA. Here the CDR3 reads CASSSGGSQETQYF. The CDR3 coding sequence is TGTGCCAGCAGCTCTGGGGGAAGCCAAGAGACCCAGTACTTC.

The chain combines TRBV29-1 with TRBJ2-1; D ambiguous. CDR3 size: 15 residues. V lost 2 bases to trimming and J lost 5 bases, with 16 bases between them. Germline assignment: CDR1 SQVTM and CDR2 ANQGSEA. CDR3 DNA: TGCAGCGTTGAACCCTCTAGGCCCATAAACAATGAGCAGTTCTTC. Translation: CSVEPSRPINNEQFF.

The chain joins TRBV7-8 to TRBJ2-1, with 15 bases fitting TRBD2. The CDR3 spans 18 residues. V dropped 3 bases and J dropped 0; count of bases not matched to a gene: 3. Per germline, CDR1 SGHVS and CDR2 FQNEAQ. In nucleotides, the CDR3 is TGTGCCAGCAGCTTGGGACTAGCGGGAGGCCCCTCCTACAATGAGCAGTTCTTC. This gives the protein CASSLGLAGGPSYNEQFF.

This clonotype was observed a handful of times. V gene TRBV7-9 combines with J gene TRBJ1-2; D gene unclear. With 1 base removed from V and 4 bases from J, the gap between germline ends came to 16 bases. Germline CDR1 SEHNR, CDR2 FQNEAQ (reference sequence). The CDR3 loop spans 16 amino acids. CDR3 sequence (DNA): TGTGCCAGCAGCTTAGAATACCGGGATGAGACCTATGGCTACACCTTC. The encoded protein is CASSLEYRDETYGYTF. The full variable domain, with the rest looked up from reference TRBV7-9 and TRBJ1-2, is DTGVSQNPRHKITKRGQNVTFRCDPISEHNRLYWYRQTLGQGPEFLTYFQNEAQLEKSRLLSDRFSAERPKGSFSTLEIQRTEQGDSAMYLCASSLEYRDETYGYTFGSGTRLTVV.

CDR3 amino acids: CASSYRQGPPEDEKLFF. The CDR3 nucleotides read TGTGCCAGCAGCTACCGACAGGGCCCGCCGGAGGATGAAAAACTGTTTTTT. The chain has TRBV27 and TRBJ1-4; 7 bases are shared with TRBD1. This CDR3 is 17 amino acids long. V was pared by 6 bases and J by 6 bases, with 16 bases of the junction left unmatched. Germline V gene sequence: CDR1 MNHEY, CDR2 SMNVEV (reference sequence).

V usage is TRBV7-6 and J usage is TRBJ2-7, with TRBD1 matching 8 bases. After removal of 4 bases from V and 7 bases from J, the junction contained 3 bases not matched to a gene. The CDR3 length is 12 residues. Germline values: CDR1 SGHVS, CDR2 FNYEAQ. This CDR3 is CASSSRDREQYF. As DNA, the CDR3 is TGTGCCAGCAGCTCCCGGGACAGGGAGCAGTACTTC.

In its sample, this clonotype was seen a few times. The rearrangement links TRBV6-4 to TRBJ1-2; perhaps TRBD1 as D (6 bases). The CDR3 consists of 16 residues. Germline V CDR1 and CDR2: MRHNA, SNTAGT. The V gene lost 1 base and the J gene lost 0 bases, with 12 bases spanning the gap. The CDR3 here is CASSDFFGTSNYGYTF. The CDR3 region has the DNA TGTGCCAGCAGTGACTTCTTCGGGACATCTAACTATGGCTACACCTTC.

DNA for the CDR3: TGTGCCAGCAAATTAACCTACGAGCAGTACTTC. It specifies CASKLTYEQYF. This rearrangement joins TRBV2 to TRBJ2-7; no definite D call. V was trimmed by 7 bases and J by 2 bases, leaving 6 bases between them. Looked up from germline, CDR1 is SNHLY and CDR2 is FYNNEI. The CDR3 sequence is 11 residues long.

This clonotype was detected many times. The gene calls are TRBV29-1 and TRBJ2-7, with D hard to call. V lost 4 bases and J lost 3, with 13 bases in between. The germline V gene encodes CDR1 SQVTM and CDR2 ANQGSEA. The CDR3 sequence is 13 residues long. CDR3 amino acids: CSVVYVLGYEQYF. In DNA form, the CDR3 reads TGCAGCGTTGTTTACGTCCTGGGCTACGAGCAGTACTTC.

In its sample, this clonotype was seen a few times. The rearrangement uses TRBV27 and TRBJ1-2; TRBD1 matches 10 bases. Germline V gene lookup returns CDR1 MNHEY and CDR2 SMNVEV (reference sequence). J gave up 6 bases and V 5 bases, and 12 bases lay outside the gene matches. This CDR3 comprises 16 residues. The CDR3: CASSPRQGAQSNGYTF. Written as DNA, the CDR3 is TGTGCCAGCAGTCCAAGACAGGGGGCGCAGTCAAATGGCTACACCTTC.

This clonotype came up a few times. V gene TRBV20-1 combines with J gene TRBJ2-7; D call uncertain. Trimming shortened V by 3 bases and J by 6 bases, and 9 bases separated the two germline ends. CDR3 length equals 11 residues. Germline CDR1 is DFQATT and CDR2 is SNEGSKA (reference sequence). CDR3: CSARSPSEQYF. In DNA, the CDR3 is TGCAGTGCTAGGTCCCCTTCCGAGCAGTACTTC.

The gene calls are TRBV4-2 and TRBJ2-5; no definite D call. Germline V gene sequence: CDR1 LGHNA, CDR2 YNFKEQ. With 0 bases removed from V and 5 bases from J, the gap between germline ends came to 10 bases. CDR3 length equals 14 residues. The CDR3 nucleotides read TGTGCCAGCAGCCAAGAGTCGTCTCCCGAGACCCAGTACTTC. Translation: CASSQESSPETQYF.

The V gene is TRBV20-1, the J gene TRBJ2-4; the D gene could be TRBD1 or TRBD2 (6 bases each). The germline V and J ends were trimmed by 3 bases and 5 bases, with 14 bases remaining between them. Germline CDR1 is DFQATT and CDR2 is SNEGSKA (reference sequence). There are 14 residues in the CDR3. CDR3 loop: CSARGGTRQNIQYF. CDR3 nucleotides: TGCAGTGCTAGGGGCGGGACAAGGCAAAACATTCAGTACTTC.

The genes are TRBV12-3 or TRBV12-4 and TRBJ2-3; 9 bases fit TRBD1. This CDR3 spans 16 amino acids. Trimming took 7 bases from V and 2 from J; bases not matched to a gene: 10. The CDR3 bases are TGTGCCAGCACCCTGGGTGGGACAGGGTTCACAGATACGCAGTATTTT. Its protein product is CASTLGGTGFTDTQYF.

In this sample, this clonotype turned up a few times. The V gene is TRBV27, the J gene TRBJ2-5; TRBD1 matches at 9 bases. The J call may not be correct, given that the DNA end is closer to TRBJ2-7. This CDR3 comprises 12 residues. In germline, CDR1 is MNHEY, CDR2 SMNVEV (reference sequence). The CDR3 DNA follows: TGTGCCAGCCGCCGGACAGGGGACGAGCAGTACTTC. Encoded protein: CASRRTGDEQYF.

The chain has TRBV4-2 and TRBJ1-1; D gene unclear. The CDR3 has 14 amino acids. The germline V gene encodes CDR1 LGHNA and CDR2 YNFKEQ. The V and J ends lost 4 bases and 3 bases respectively, with 12 bases between them. The CDR3 here is CASSRLKADTEAFF. In DNA form, the CDR3 reads TGTGCCAGCAGCCGTTTGAAGGCGGACACTGAAGCTTTCTTT.

This chain uses TRBV4-3 with TRBJ1-2; no firm D call. Trimming left V 4 bases short and J 4 bases short, with 10 bases between. The germline V gene encodes CDR1 LGHNA and CDR2 YSLEER. The CDR3 runs to 13 residues. CDR3: CASSPQSAYGYTF. DNA for the CDR3: TGCGCCAGCAGCCCCCAGAGCGCCTATGGCTACACCTTC.

This chain uses TRBV27 with TRBJ1-2; D unresolved. V lost 5 bases to trimming and J lost 4 bases, with 11 bases between them. Germline CDR1 is MNHEY and CDR2 is SMNVEV (reference sequence). The CDR3 is 13 residues long. CDR3 bases: TGTGCCAGCAGTAACAGCCATTCCTATGGCTACACCTTC. Amino acids: CASSNSHSYGYTF.

The genes are TRBV6-2 or TRBV6-3 and TRBJ1-5; perhaps TRBD1 as D (5 bases). CDR1 is MNHEY, CDR2 SVGEGT, per germline. This CDR3 comprises 13 residues. V was pared by 5 bases and J by 7 bases, with 12 bases between. The chain's CDR3 is CASSRGNKQPQHF. In DNA, the CDR3 is TGTGCCAGCAGTCGGGGGAATAAACAGCCCCAGCATTTT.

This clonotype was detected a few times. The chain carries TRBV5-1 and TRBJ2-1; tentatively, D is TRBD1 (5 bases). Germline CDR1 SGHRS, CDR2 YFSETQ. CDR3 size: 13 residues. V was trimmed by 5 bases and J by 6 bases, leaving 12 bases between them. This CDR3 reads CASSNRQTNEQFF. The CDR3 DNA reads TGCGCCAGCAGTAACCGACAGACCAATGAGCAGTTCTTC.